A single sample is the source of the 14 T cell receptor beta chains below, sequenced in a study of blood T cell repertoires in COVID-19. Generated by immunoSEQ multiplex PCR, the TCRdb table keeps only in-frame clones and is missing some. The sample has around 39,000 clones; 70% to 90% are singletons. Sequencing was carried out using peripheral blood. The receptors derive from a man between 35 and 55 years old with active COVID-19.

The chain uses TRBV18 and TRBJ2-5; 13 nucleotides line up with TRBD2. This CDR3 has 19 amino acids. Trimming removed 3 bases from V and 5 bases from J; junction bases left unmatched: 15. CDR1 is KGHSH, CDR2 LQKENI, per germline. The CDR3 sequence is CASSPRLRTSGRELETQYF. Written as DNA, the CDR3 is TGTGCCAGCTCACCCCGACTAAGGACTAGCGGGAGAGAATTGGAGACCCAGTACTTC.

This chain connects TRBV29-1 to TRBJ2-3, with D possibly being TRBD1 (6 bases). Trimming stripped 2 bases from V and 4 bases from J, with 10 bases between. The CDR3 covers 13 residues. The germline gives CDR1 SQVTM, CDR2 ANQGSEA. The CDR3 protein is CSVEPQGADTQYF. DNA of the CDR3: TGCAGCGTTGAACCACAGGGAGCAGATACGCAGTATTTT.

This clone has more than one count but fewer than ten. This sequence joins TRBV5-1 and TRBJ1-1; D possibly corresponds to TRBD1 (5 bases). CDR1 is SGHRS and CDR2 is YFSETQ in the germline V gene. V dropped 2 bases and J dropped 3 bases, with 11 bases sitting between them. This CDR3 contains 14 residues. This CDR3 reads CASSFGGPDTEAFF. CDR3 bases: TGCGCCAGCAGCTTCGGGGGTCCCGACACTGAAGCTTTCTTT.

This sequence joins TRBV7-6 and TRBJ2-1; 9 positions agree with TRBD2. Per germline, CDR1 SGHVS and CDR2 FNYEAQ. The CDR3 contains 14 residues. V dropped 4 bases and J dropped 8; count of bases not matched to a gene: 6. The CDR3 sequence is CASSSPAGGYEQFF. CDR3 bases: TGTGCCAGCAGCTCCCCAGCGGGGGGATATGAGCAGTTCTTC.

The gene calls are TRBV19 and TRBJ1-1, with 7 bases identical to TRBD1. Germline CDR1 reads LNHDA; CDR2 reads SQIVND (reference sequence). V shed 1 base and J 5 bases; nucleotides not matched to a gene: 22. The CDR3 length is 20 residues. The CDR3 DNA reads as TGTGCCAGTAGTATAGCCAGACGGGTCCAGGGGGTTGTGGGGCTAACTGAAGCTTTCTTT. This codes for CASSIARRVQGVVGLTEAFF. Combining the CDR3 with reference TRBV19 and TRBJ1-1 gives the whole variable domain DGGITQSPKYLFRKEGQNVTLSCEQNLNHDAMYWYRQDPGQGLRLIYYSQIVNDFQKGDIAEGYSVSREKKESFPLTVTSAQKNPTAFYLCASSIARRVQGVVGLTEAFFGQGTRLTVV.

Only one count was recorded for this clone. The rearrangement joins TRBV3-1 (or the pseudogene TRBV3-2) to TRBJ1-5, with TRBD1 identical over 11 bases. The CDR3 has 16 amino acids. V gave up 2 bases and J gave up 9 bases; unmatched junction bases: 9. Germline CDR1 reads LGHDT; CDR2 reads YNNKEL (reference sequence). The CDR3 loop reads CASSQTPGTGGGPQHF. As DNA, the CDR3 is TGTGCCAGCAGCCAAACCCCCGGGACAGGGGGAGGGCCCCAGCATTTT.

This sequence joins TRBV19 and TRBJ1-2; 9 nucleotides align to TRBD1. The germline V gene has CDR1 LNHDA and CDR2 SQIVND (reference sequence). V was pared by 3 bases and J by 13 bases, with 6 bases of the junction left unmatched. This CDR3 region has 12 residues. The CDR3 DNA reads TGTGCCAGTAGTATCGGCGGGACAGGGACCACCTTC. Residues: CASSIGGTGTTF. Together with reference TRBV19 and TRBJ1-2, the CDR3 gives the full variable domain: DGGITQSPKYLFRKEGQNVTLSCEQNLNHDAMYWYRQDPGQGLRLIYYSQIVNDFQKGDIAEGYSVSREKKESFPLTVTSAQKNPTAFYLCASSIGGTGTTFGSGTRLTVV.

CDR3 bases: TGTGCCAGCAGGGAACAGGGGGCGGAGACCCAGTACTTC. Translation: CASREQGAETQYF. The chain uses TRBV28 and TRBJ2-5, with TRBD1 matching 9 bases. The CDR3 length is 13 residues. After removal of 6 bases from V and 5 bases from J, the junction contained 4 bases not matched to a gene. Germline CDR1 and CDR2: MDHEN and SYDVKM.

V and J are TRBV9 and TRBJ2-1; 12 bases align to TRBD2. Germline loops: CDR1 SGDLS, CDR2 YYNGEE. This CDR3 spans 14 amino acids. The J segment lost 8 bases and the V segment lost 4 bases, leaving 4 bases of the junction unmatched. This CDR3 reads CASSRTSGEDEQFF. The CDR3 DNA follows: TGTGCCAGCAGCAGGACTAGCGGGGAGGATGAGCAGTTCTTC. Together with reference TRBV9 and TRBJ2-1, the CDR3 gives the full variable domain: DSGVTQTPKHLITATGQRVTLRCSPRSGDLSVYWYQQSLDQGLQFLIQYYNGEERAKGNILERFSAQQFPDLHSELNLSSLELGDSALYFCASSRTSGEDEQFFGPGTRLTVL.

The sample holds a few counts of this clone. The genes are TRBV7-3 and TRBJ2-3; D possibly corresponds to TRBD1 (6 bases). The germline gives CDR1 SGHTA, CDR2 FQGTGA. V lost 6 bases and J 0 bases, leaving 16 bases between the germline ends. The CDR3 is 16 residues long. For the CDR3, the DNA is TGTGCCAGCAGTCAGGGGCCCGCGACTAGCACAGATACGCAGTATTTT. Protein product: CASSQGPATSTDTQYF.

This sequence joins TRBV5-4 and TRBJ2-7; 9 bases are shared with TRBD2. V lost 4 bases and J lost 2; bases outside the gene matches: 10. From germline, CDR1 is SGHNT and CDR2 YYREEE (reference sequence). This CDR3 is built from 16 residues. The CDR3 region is CASSRGGAGGPYEQYF. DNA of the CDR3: TGTGCCAGCAGCAGAGGTGGGGCGGGAGGGCCCTACGAGCAGTACTTC.

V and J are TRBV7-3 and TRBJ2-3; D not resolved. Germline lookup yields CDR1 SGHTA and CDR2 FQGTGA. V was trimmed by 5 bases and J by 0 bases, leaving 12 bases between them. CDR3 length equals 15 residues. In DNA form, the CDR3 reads TGTGCCAGCAGCCCCTGGCGGTCTAGCACAGATACGCAGTATTTT. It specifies CASSPWRSSTDTQYF.

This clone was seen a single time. The CDR3 sequence: CASSLDRGHEQYF. For the CDR3, the DNA is TGTGCCAGCAGTTTAGACAGGGGGCACGAGCAGTACTTC. V and J are TRBV27 and TRBJ2-7; 10 bases align to TRBD1. Germline V gene sequence: CDR1 MNHEY, CDR2 SMNVEV (reference sequence). The CDR3 contains 13 residues. V dropped 2 bases and J dropped 5; count of bases not matched to a gene: 0.

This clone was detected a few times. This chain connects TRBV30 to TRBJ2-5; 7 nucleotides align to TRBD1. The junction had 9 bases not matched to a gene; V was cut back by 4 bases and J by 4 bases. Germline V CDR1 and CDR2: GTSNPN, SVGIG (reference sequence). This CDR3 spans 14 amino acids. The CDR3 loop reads CAWKRQGSIETQYF. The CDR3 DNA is TGTGCCTGGAAGAGACAGGGATCCATAGAGACCCAGTACTTC. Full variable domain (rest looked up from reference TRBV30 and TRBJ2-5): SQTIHQWPATLVQPVGSPLSLECTVEGTSNPNLYWYRQAAGRGLQLLFYSVGIGQISSEVPQNLSASRPQDRQFILSSKKLLLSDSGFYLCAWKRQGSIETQYFGPGTRLLVL.